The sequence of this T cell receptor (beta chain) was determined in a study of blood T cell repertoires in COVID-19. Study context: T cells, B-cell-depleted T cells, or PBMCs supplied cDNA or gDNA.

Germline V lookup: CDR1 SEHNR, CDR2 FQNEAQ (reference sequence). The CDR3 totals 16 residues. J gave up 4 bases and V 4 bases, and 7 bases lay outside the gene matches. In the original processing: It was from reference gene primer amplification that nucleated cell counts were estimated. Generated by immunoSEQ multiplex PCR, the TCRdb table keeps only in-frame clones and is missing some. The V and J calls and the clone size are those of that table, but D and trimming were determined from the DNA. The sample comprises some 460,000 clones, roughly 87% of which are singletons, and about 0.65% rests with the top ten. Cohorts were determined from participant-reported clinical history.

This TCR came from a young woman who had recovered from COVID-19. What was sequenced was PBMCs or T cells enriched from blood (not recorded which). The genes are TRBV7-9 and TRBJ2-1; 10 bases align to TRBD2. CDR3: CASSWRTSGLYNEQFF. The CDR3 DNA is TGTGCCAGCAGCTGGCGGACTAGCGGACTATACAATGAGCAGTTCTTC.